One and the same sample provided the 4 T cell receptor beta chains below, sequenced in a study of T-cell memory formation after mild COVID-19. MiXCR was run by TCRdb on the 5' RACE reads, yielding one entry per CDR3 protein. This table holds about 280,000 distinct CDR3 sequences, 8.2% found once. The source material was PBMCs or a T cell subset sorted from them (not recorded which). The receptor set was obtained from a man aged 18-30 years who had mild COVID-19 (a few samples of this study predate the infection). Cell type and time point are not known.

Concerning this clonotype itself: Relative to the germline gene, one junction end is altered; a read error may explain this. V and J are TRBV20-1 and TRBJ2-6; either TRBD1 or TRBD2 may supply D (5 bases each). CDR1 is DFQATT, CDR2 SNEGSKA, per germline (reference sequence). The CDR3 runs 13 residues. The CDR3 region has the DNA TGCAGTGCTAGGGTATCCGGGGCCACCGTCCTGACTTTC. It is translated as CSARVSGATVLTF.

The CDR3 protein is CASSLRQGYEQYF. The DNA of the CDR3 is TGCGCCAGCAGCCTTCGACAGGGGTACGAGCAGTACTTC. The chain is built from TRBV4-3 and TRBJ2-7; 8 bases fit TRBD1. The CDR3 totals 13 residues. J gave up 4 bases and V 4 bases, and 3 bases lay outside the gene matches. The germline gives CDR1 LGHNA, CDR2 YSLEER.

The sample holds a few counts of this clonotype. CDR3 bases: TGCAGTGCTGTGTCTAGCGGGGGGGCACTTGAGGCCCCCAATGAGCAGTTCTTC. Its translation is CSAVSSGGALEAPNEQFF. The chain links TRBV20-1 to TRBJ2-1; 12 bases map to TRBD2. Germline V gene data show CDR1 as DFQATT and CDR2 as SNEGSKA (reference sequence). The ends lost 5 bases at V and 6 bases at J; junction bases unmatched: 17. The CDR3 is 18 amino acids.

Only a few counts were recorded for this clonotype. This chain connects TRBV6-5 to TRBJ1-1, with TRBD1 as a possible D gene (6 bases). V lost 3 bases and J lost 4, with 15 bases in between. Germline CDR1 reads MNHEY; CDR2 reads SVGAGI. The CDR3 loop spans 15 amino acids. Here the CDR3 reads CASSYTTGFGTEAFF. In DNA, the CDR3 is TGTGCCAGCAGTTATACTACAGGGTTTGGCACTGAAGCTTTCTTT.